This TCR beta chain was identified in a study of beta chain features in type 1 diabetes. Details on this clone: The antigen remains undetermined.

This CDR3 has 13 amino acids. Trimming took 4 bases from V and 7 from J, leaving 11 bases between them. Germline CDR1 is SGHAT and CDR2 is FQNNGV. Study-wide findings and caveats: Among patients with Type 1 diabetes, TCRB CDR3s were moderately but significantly shorter in every one of the four CD4+ subsets.

Reverse transcription of all isolated RNA meant that expressed TCRB transcripts were sequenced. TCRdb keeps only in-frame clones here, not all; method: immunoSEQ multiplex PCR. The sample has hundreds of thousands of clones, around an eighth seen once. V and J are TRBV11-2 and TRBJ2-1, with D possibly matching TRBD2 (6 bases). Sequenced material: naive CD4+ T cells from blood. This receptor was obtained from a man aged 18 to 30 with type 1 diabetes. The CDR3 protein is CASSSLARNEQFF. CDR3 nucleotides: TGTGCCAGCAGCTCGCTAGCGAGGAATGAGCAGTTCTTC.